This T cell receptor beta chain was observed in a study of blood T cell repertoires in COVID-19. In the study overall: T cells, B-cell-depleted T cells, or PBMCs supplied cDNA or gDNA.

Sequencing was performed with immunoSEQ multiplex PCR; in TCRdb, only in-frame clones are kept and a portion is missing. This repertoire shows approximately 100,000 clones, around 79% found once; its top ten account for approximately 22%. In its sample, this clone was seen once. The ends lost 7 bases at V and 9 bases at J; junction bases unmatched: 6. Germline values: CDR1 MNHEY, CDR2 SVGAGI. The CDR3 is 13 amino acids. This sequence originates from a man between 65 and 85 years old with active or convalescent COVID-19. The rearrangement joins TRBV6-5 to TRBJ2-1; 10 bases align to TRBD2. Sequenced input: peripheral blood. The CDR3 DNA sequence: TGTGCCAGCACAGCGGGAGGGCGAGGTGAGCAGTTCTTC. Amino acid sequence: CASTAGGRGEQFF.